These 5 T cell receptor beta chains were sequenced from one sample in a study of shared clonotypes between healthy human individuals. Method: immunoSEQ multiplex PCR; TCRdb's copy keeps in-frame clones and lacks some. The sample records around 600,000 clones, 85% to 95% being singletons. It was CD45RO-negative cells, positively selected for CCR7, that made up naive CD8 cells, with terminally differentiated effector memory CD45RA+ cells excluded. Sequenced: naive CD8+ T cells sorted from blood. All receptors derive from a woman aged 30 to 39 in good health.

V gene TRBV13 combines with J gene TRBJ2-7; 7 positions agree with TRBD2. CDR3 length: 14 residues. CDR1 is PRHDT and CDR2 is FYEKMQ in the germline V gene (reference sequence). Losses at the gene ends were 4 bases for V and 0 bases for J; bases not matched to a gene: 3. The CDR3 coding sequence is TGTGCCAGCAGCTCTAGCGGTCTCTCCTACGAGCAGTACTTC. It yields the protein CASSSSGLSYEQYF. Based on the CDR3 plus reference TRBV13 and TRBJ2-7, the full variable domain is AAGVIQSPRHLIKEKRETATLKCYPIPRHDTVYWYQQGPGQDPQFLISFYEKMQSDKGSIPDRFSAQQFSDYHSELNMSSLELGDSALYFCASSSSGLSYEQYFGPGTRLTVT.

This clone was seen only once. This chain links TRBV6-6 with TRBJ2-3, with 9 bases fitting TRBD2. CDR3 length: 15 amino acids. Germline V gene sequence: CDR1 MNHNY, CDR2 SVGAGI (reference sequence). Trimming at V came to 5 bases and at J to 0 bases, leaving 3 bases not matched to a gene. The DNA for the CDR3 is TGTGCCAGCAGTCGCACTAGCGGGAGCACAGATACGCAGTATTTT. It translates to CASSRTSGSTDTQYF.

The rearrangement joins TRBV2 to TRBJ1-1; 11 positions match TRBD1. With V trimmed by 7 bases and J by 2 bases, 6 bases remained unmatched. The CDR3 totals 15 residues. The germline gives CDR1 SNHLY, CDR2 FYNNEI. CDR3 protein: CASTWDRGANTEAFF. The CDR3 nucleotides are TGTGCCAGCACCTGGGACAGGGGGGCTAACACTGAAGCTTTCTTT.

The chain is built from TRBV6-5 and TRBJ1-4; maybe TRBD1 (5 bases). Germline V CDR1 and CDR2: MNHEY, SVGAGI. The CDR3 runs to 14 residues. V lost 4 bases to trimming and J lost 8 bases, with 14 bases between them. CDR3 bases: TGTGCCAGCAGTTTCCAGGGAGGTGGCGAAAAACTGTTTTTT. Amino acids: CASSFQGGGEKLFF.

The chain links TRBV7-5 to TRBJ2-2. TRBV7-5 is a known pseudogene. The CDR3 has 15 residues. CDR3 loop: CVRVAVSAAAGELFF. CDR3 nucleotides: TGTGTCAGGGTTGCAGTCTCAGCCGCCGCCGGGGAGCTGTTTTTT.